This is a list of T cell receptor beta chains from one sample in a study of blood T cell repertoires in COVID-19. Method: immunoSEQ multiplex PCR; TCRdb's copy keeps in-frame clones and lacks some. The profile covers about 73,000 clones, with around 82% appearing a single time and roughly 5.6% taken by the ten largest. Sequencing was carried out using peripheral blood. The receptor set was obtained from a man between 45 and 60 years old with active COVID-19. The CDR3 runs from the conserved cysteine through the conserved F or W. Each record gives: V gene, CDR3 length, J gene, clone size, D gene, CDR3 protein, CDR3 DNA. D genes are given only for firm matches. Not all rows give a size; the values are once, few, many and, for expanded clones, a class.

V: TRBV3-1/TRBV3-2; length: 13; J: TRBJ2-7; size: -; D: -; CDR3: CASSQDGLTGQYF; DNA: TGTGCCAGCAGCCAAGACGGGCTGACAGGGCAGTACTTC
V: TRBV5-6; length: 15; J: TRBJ1-6; size: few; D: -; CDR3: CASSPLGSIDSPLHF; DNA: TGTGCCAGCAGCCCCCTCGGGTCAATCGATTCACCCCTCCACTTT
V: TRBV19; length: 15; J: TRBJ2-7; size: -; D: TRBD2; CDR3: CASSIASGGEYEQYF; DNA: TGTGCCAGTAGTATAGCTAGCGGGGGGGAGTACGAGCAGTACTTC
V: TRBV3-1/TRBV3-2; length: 16; J: TRBJ1-3; size: few; D: TRBD1; CDR3: CASSPRAQGIVDTIYF; DNA: TGTGCCAGCAGCCCCCGCGCACAGGGGATCGTGGACACCATATATTTT
V: TRBV11-2; length: 15; J: TRBJ2-6; size: -; D: -; CDR3: CASRSGNPGANVLTF; DNA: TGTGCCAGCAGGTCAGGGAATCCTGGGGCCAACGTCCTGACTTTC
V: TRBV7-2; length: 14; J: TRBJ1-1; size: -; D: TRBD1; CDR3: CASSARQGWTEAFF; DNA: TGTGCCAGCAGCGCCAGACAGGGGTGGACTGAAGCTTTCTTT
V: TRBV19; length: 18; J: TRBJ1-6; size: once; D: TRBD1; CDR3: CASLIHGQASSYNSPLHF; DNA: TGTGCCAGCCTTATCCACGGACAGGCCAGCTCCTATAATTCACCCCTCCACTTT
V: TRBV6-6; length: 14; J: TRBJ2-7; size: once; D: TRBD1; CDR3: CASSSGRGPYEQYF; DNA: TGTGCCAGCAGTTCCGGCAGGGGGCCCTACGAGCAGTACTTC
V: TRBV18; length: 14; J: TRBJ1-6; size: -; D: TRBD1; CDR3: CASSLDRVGSPLHF; DNA: TGTGCCAGCTCACTGGACAGGGTTGGTTCACCCCTCCACTTT
V: TRBV3-1/TRBV3-2; length: 14; J: TRBJ2-3; size: -; D: -; CDR3: CASSQVSVTDTQYF; DNA: TGTGCCAGCAGCCAAGTATCGGTCACAGATACGCAGTATTTT
V: TRBV7-9; length: 18; J: TRBJ2-3; size: -; D: -; CDR3: CASRGSALGVPPTDTQYF; DNA: TGTGCCAGCAGGGGTTCAGCGCTAGGGGTACCTCCCACAGATACGCAGTATTTT
V: TRBV11-1; length: 16; J: TRBJ2-7; size: -; D: TRBD2; CDR3: CASSDRGSGSSYEQYF; DNA: TGTGCCAGCAGCGACCGAGGAAGCGGGAGCTCCTACGAGCAGTACTTC
V: TRBV6-1; length: 13; J: TRBJ2-3; size: once; D: -; CDR3: CASSEAGGGPQYF; DNA: TGTGCCAGCAGTGAAGCGGGGGGGGGCCCGCAGTATTTT
V: TRBV18; length: 15; J: TRBJ1-2; size: -; D: TRBD1; CDR3: CASSSSTGAGYGYTF; DNA: TGTGCCAGCTCTTCTTCGACAGGGGCAGGCTATGGCTACACCTTC
V: TRBV7-2; length: 15; J: TRBJ2-1; size: -; D: TRBD2; CDR3: CASSFEVGGIGEQFF; DNA: TGTGCCAGCAGCTTTGAGGTGGGAGGGATTGGTGAGCAGTTCTTC
V: TRBV18; length: 14; J: TRBJ2-1; size: once; D: TRBD1; CDR3: CASSRDRDHNEQFF; DNA: TGTGCCAGCTCACGAGACAGGGATCACAATGAGCAGTTCTTC
V: TRBV6-5; length: 14; J: TRBJ2-3; size: -; D: -; CDR3: CASSLSLTPDTQYF; DNA: TGTGCCAGCAGTTTGAGCCTTACCCCAGATACGCAGTATTTT
V: TRBV6-6; length: 13; J: TRBJ1-3; size: -; D: -; CDR3: CASSLERVDTIYF; DNA: TGTGCCAGCAGTTTGGAGAGGGTGGACACCATATATTTT
V: TRBV28; length: 13; J: TRBJ2-7; size: -; D: TRBD1; CDR3: CAATGTDTLEQYF; DNA: TGTGCCGCCACCGGGACAGATACGTTGGAGCAGTACTTC
V: TRBV2; length: 13; J: TRBJ2-5; size: -; D: TRBD1; CDR3: CASRTGVGETQYF; DNA: TGTGCCAGCAGGACAGGGGTAGGGGAGACCCAGTACTTC
V: TRBV27; length: 16; J: TRBJ2-3; size: -; D: TRBD1; CDR3: CASSPIQGAPPDTQYF; DNA: TGTGCCAGCAGTCCCATACAGGGGGCGCCGCCAGATACGCAGTATTTT
V: TRBV18; length: 14; J: TRBJ1-6; size: -; D: -; CDR3: CASSSGQINSPLHF; DNA: TGTGCCAGCTCATCGGGACAAATTAATTCACCCCTCCACTTT
V: TRBV10-3; length: 14; J: TRBJ1-1; size: -; D: -; CDR3: CAISVRETGPEAFF; DNA: TGTGCCATCAGTGTAAGAGAAACAGGGCCTGAAGCTTTCTTT
V: TRBV5-5; length: 17; J: TRBJ2-3; size: -; D: -; CDR3: CASSLAITPISTDTQYF; DNA: TGTGCCAGCAGCTTGGCCATAACACCAATCTCCACAGATACGCAGTATTTT
V: TRBV5-4; length: 13; J: TRBJ2-1; size: -; D: -; CDR3: CASSLGGRDEQFF; DNA: TGTGCCAGCAGCTTGGGAGGGAGAGATGAGCAGTTCTTC
V: TRBV7-2; length: 16; J: TRBJ2-3; size: -; D: -; CDR3: CASLPTSGAQTDTQYF; DNA: TGTGCCAGCCTCCCCACCAGCGGTGCTCAAACAGATACGCAGTATTTT
V: TRBV5-6; length: 15; J: TRBJ1-4; size: -; D: -; CDR3: CASSPSEGTNEKLFF; DNA: TGTGCCAGCAGCCCCTCTGAGGGAACTAATGAAAAACTGTTTTTT
V: TRBV6-6; length: 13; J: TRBJ2-5; size: -; D: TRBD1; CDR3: CASRLTGGETQYF; DNA: TGTGCCAGCAGGTTGACAGGGGGGGAGACCCAGTACTTC
V: TRBV9; length: 17; J: TRBJ2-5; size: -; D: -; CDR3: CASSPPSRVGGQETQYF; DNA: TGTGCCAGCAGCCCGCCTTCGAGGGTTGGGGGGCAAGAGACCCAGTACTTC
V: TRBV9; length: 14; J: TRBJ1-6; size: -; D: TRBD1; CDR3: CASSGQGRNSPLHF; DNA: TGTGCCAGTTCGGGACAGGGGCGAAATTCACCCCTCCACTTT
V: TRBV5-1; length: 15; J: TRBJ2-1; size: -; D: TRBD2; CDR3: CASSLADAAGDEQFF; DNA: TGCGCCAGCAGCTTGGCCGATGCAGCGGGGGACGAGCAGTTCTTC
V: TRBV11-2; length: 12; J: TRBJ2-3; size: -; D: -; CDR3: CASSSVRRTQYF; DNA: TGTGCCAGCAGCTCCGTACGCAGGACGCAGTATTTT
V: TRBV11-3; length: 13; J: TRBJ2-3; size: -; D: -; CDR3: CASSRSLRDTQYF; DNA: TGTGCCAGCAGCCGGAGCCTCCGTGACACGCAGTATTTT
V: TRBV5-4; length: 16; J: TRBJ1-4; size: -; D: -; CDR3: CASSSQGGATNEKLFF; DNA: TGTGCCAGCAGCTCCCAAGGGGGTGCAACTAATGAAAAACTGTTTTTT
V: TRBV12-5; length: 16; J: TRBJ2-5; size: -; D: TRBD1; CDR3: CASGLVLPRGRETQYF; DNA: TGTGCTAGTGGTTTGGTACTCCCCAGGGGGCGGGAGACCCAGTACTTC
V: TRBV7-6; length: 15; J: TRBJ1-1; size: -; D: TRBD1; CDR3: CASSSIDRGDTEAFF; DNA: TGTGCCAGCAGCTCAATAGACAGGGGGGACACTGAAGCTTTCTTT
V: TRBV5-1; length: 14; J: TRBJ1-2; size: -; D: TRBD1; CDR3: CATRMGQVDHGYTF; DNA: TGCGCCACCCGGATGGGACAGGTTGATCATGGCTACACCTTC
V: TRBV25-1; length: 14; J: TRBJ1-5; size: few; D: TRBD1; CDR3: CASRGDSGNQPQHF; DNA: TGTGCCAGCAGGGGGGACAGTGGCAATCAGCCCCAGCATTTT
V: TRBV7-9; length: 13; J: TRBJ1-1; size: -; D: -; CDR3: CASSLNREAEAFF; DNA: TGTGCCAGCAGCTTAAACAGGGAAGCTGAAGCTTTCTTT
V: TRBV7-2; length: 13; J: TRBJ1-5; size: -; D: -; CDR3: CASSSWGGQPQHF; DNA: TGTGCCAGCAGCTCCTGGGGGGGGCAGCCCCAGCATTTT
V: TRBV6-2/TRBV6-3; length: 14; J: TRBJ2-3; size: -; D: TRBD1; CDR3: CASSGTGGADTQYF; DNA: TGTGCCAGCAGTGGGACAGGGGGCGCAGATACGCAGTATTTT
V: TRBV6-5; length: 15; J: TRBJ2-6; size: -; D: -; CDR3: CASSYRGSGANVLTF; DNA: TGTGCCAGCAGTTACAGGGGATCTGGGGCCAACGTCCTGACTTTC
V: TRBV4-3; length: 16; J: TRBJ2-7; size: -; D: TRBD2; CDR3: CASSHASGESSYEQYF; DNA: TGCGCCAGCAGCCACGCCAGCGGGGAAAGCTCCTACGAGCAGTACTTC